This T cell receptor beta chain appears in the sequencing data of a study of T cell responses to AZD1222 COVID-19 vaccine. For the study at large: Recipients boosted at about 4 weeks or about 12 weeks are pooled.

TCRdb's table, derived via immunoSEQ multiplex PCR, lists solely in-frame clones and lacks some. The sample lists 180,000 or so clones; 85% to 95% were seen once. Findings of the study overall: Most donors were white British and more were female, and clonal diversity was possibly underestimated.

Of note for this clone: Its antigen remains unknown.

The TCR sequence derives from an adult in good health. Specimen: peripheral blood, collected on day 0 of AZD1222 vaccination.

The CDR3 DNA reads TGTGCCAGCAGCCAAAATTTGGCCGGAGGTGGAAACACCATATATTTT. Its translation: CASSQNLAGGGNTIYF. This chain connects TRBV3-1 (or the pseudogene TRBV3-2) to TRBJ1-3; D gene uncertain. The germline V gene encodes CDR1 LGHDT and CDR2 YNNKEL (reference sequence). The ends were cut back, 2 bases at V and 3 bases at J, with 14 bases in the middle. The CDR3 length is 16 residues.